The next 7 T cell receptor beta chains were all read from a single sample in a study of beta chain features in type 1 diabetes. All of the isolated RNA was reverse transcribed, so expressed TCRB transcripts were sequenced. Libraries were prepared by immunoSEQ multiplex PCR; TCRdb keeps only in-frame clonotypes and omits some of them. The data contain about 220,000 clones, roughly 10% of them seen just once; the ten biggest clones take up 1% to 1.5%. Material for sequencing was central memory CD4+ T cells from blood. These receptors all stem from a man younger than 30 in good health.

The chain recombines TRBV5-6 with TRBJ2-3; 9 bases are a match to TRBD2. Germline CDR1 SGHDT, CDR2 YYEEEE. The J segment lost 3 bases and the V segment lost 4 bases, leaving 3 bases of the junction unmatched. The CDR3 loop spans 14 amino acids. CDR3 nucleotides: TGTGCCAGCAGCACGGGACTAGCAACAGATACGCAGTATTTT. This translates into CASSTGLATDTQYF.

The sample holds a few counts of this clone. The CDR3 DNA reads as TGCGCCAGCAGCAAGACCGGGAGCCTAAACACTGAAGCTTTCTTT. This encodes CASSKTGSLNTEAFF. The chain is built from TRBV5-1 and TRBJ1-1; D not resolved. V lost 4 bases and J 2 bases, leaving 15 bases between the germline ends. CDR1 and CDR2 (germline): SGHRS, YFSETQ. The CDR3 consists of 15 residues.

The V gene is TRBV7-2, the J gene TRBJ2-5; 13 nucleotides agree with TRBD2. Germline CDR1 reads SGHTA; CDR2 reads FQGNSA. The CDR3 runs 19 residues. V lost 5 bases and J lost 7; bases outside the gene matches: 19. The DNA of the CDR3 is TGTGCCAGCAGCGGCGTGCGGGATTCTGGACTAGCGGGAGCCGGGACCCAGTACTTC. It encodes CASSGVRDSGLAGAGTQYF.

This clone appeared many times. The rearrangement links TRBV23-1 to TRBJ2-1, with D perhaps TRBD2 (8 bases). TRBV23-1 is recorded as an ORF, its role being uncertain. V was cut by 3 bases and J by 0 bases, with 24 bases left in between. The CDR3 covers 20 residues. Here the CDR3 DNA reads TGCGCCAGCAGTCATCTCCCGGACAGGCGAAGCGGGAGCTCCTACAATGAGCAGTTCTTC. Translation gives CASSHLPDRRSGSSYNEQFF.

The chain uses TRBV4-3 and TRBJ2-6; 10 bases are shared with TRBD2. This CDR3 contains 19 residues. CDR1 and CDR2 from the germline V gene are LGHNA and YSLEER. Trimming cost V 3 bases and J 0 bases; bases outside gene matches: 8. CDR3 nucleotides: TGCGCCAGCAGCCAGGCTCTAGCGGGAGTCGCCTCTGGGGCCAACGTCCTGACTTTC. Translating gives CASSQALAGVASGANVLTF.

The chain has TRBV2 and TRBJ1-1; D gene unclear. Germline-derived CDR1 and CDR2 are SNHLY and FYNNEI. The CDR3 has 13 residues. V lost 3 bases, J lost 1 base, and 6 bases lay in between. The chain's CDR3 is CASSEAPNTEAFF. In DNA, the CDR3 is TGTGCCAGCAGTGAGGCACCGAACACTGAAGCTTTCTTT.

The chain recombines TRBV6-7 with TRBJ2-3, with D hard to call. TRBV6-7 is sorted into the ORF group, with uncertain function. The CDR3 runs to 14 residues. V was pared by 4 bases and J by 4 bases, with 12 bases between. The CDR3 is CASSCGRSADTQYF. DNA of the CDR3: TGTGCCAGCAGTTGTGGACGCAGCGCAGATACGCAGTATTTT.